The clone carrying this T cell receptor (beta chain) was observed a single time. The junction does not match germline at one end; this may be a read error. This sample was included in a study of blood T cells in healthy people across ages. The individuals who served as donors were healthy Caucasians living in Russia, aged roughly 6 to 90. Per sample, a minimum of 6 million PBMCs were isolated. Sample-barcoded 5' priming and a J-beta primer mix drove a second PCR of roughly 6 to 12 cycles. Each CDR3 protein gets one entry after TCRdb re-called the 5' RACE reads with MiXCR. The data hold 1,100,000 or so distinct CDR3 sequences, with more than 40% observed a single time. The CDR3 runs to 14 residues. CDR1 is MNHEY, CDR2 SMNVEV, per germline (reference sequence).

The sequence was collected from a woman aged 55-75 years in good health. Sequenced sample: blood. The chain has TRBV27 and TRBJ2-6, with TRBD1 as a possible D gene (5 bases). CDR3 DNA: TGTGCCAGCAGAGGTGACTCTGGGGCCAGCGTCCTGACTTTC. It encodes CASRGDSGASVLTF.